Detailed here is one T cell receptor (beta chain). There are 16 residues in the CDR3. Germline trimming cut 2 bases from V and 0 bases from J; bases unmatched to any gene: 1. Germline CDR1 SGHVS, CDR2 FQNEAQ. Original analysis: Nucleated cell number was recorded as an estimate derived from reference gene primer amplification. TCRdb keeps only in-frame clones here, not all; method: immunoSEQ multiplex PCR. That table gives V, J and clone size, and the DNA gave D and trimming. The table has a few hundred thousand clones, around 88% seen once. The sample comes from a study of blood T cell repertoires in COVID-19. On the study more broadly: Collection of acute and convalescent COVID-19 samples took place in the United States, Italy and Spain.

Enrolled during active infection, Seattle patients were then followed longitudinally. The material sequenced was peripheral blood. The sequence came from a woman aged 25 to 45 with COVID-19, enrolled during active disease. The chain carries TRBV7-8 and TRBJ2-1; 10 bases agree with TRBD2. In DNA form, the CDR3 reads TGTGCCAGCAGCTTACTAGCGGGGGTCTCCTACAATGAGCAGTTCTTC. Translating it yields CASSLLAGVSYNEQFF.